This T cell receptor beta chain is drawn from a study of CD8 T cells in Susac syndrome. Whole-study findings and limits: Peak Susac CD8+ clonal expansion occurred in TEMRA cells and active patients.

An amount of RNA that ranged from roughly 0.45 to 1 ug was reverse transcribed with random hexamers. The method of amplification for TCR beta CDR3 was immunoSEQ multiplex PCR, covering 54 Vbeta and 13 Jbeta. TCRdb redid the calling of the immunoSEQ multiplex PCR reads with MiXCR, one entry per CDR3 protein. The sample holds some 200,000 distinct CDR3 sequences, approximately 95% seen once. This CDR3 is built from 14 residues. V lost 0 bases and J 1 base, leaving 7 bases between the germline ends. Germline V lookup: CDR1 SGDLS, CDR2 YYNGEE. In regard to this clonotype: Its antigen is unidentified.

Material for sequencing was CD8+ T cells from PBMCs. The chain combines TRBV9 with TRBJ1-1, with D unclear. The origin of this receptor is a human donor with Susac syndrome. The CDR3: CASSVDGSNTEAFF. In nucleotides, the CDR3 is TGTGCCAGCAGCGTAGACGGTTCGAACACTGAAGCTTTCTTT.